This TCR beta chain was sequenced for a study of control samples from healthy donors and cancer patients. Measured with immunoSEQ multiplex PCR; TCRdb has only the in-frame clones, and not every one. The sample has 130,000 or so clones; around 87% are singletons. This clonotype was sampled from a man in his fifties or sixties in good health. The sequencing sample was made of blood.

The CDR3 nucleotides are TGCGCCAGCCGAAAAATAGGACAGGGGACCCACGAGCAGTACTTC. Encoded protein: CASRKIGQGTHEQYF. The genes are TRBV10-1 and TRBJ2-7; TRBD1 matches at 9 bases. Per germline, CDR1 WNHNN and CDR2 SYGVQD (reference sequence). The junction had 13 bases not matched to a gene; V was cut back by 8 bases and J by 5 bases. The CDR3 length is 15 residues.